A single sample is the source of the 25 T cell receptor beta chains below, sequenced in a study of cytomegalovirus exposure and HLA in healthy donors. TCRdb keeps only in-frame clones here, not all; method: immunoSEQ multiplex PCR. The sample lists 150,000 to 170,000 clones, around 84% occurring once. The sample taken for sequencing was PBMCs. The receptors here all came from a human donor in good health.

V gene TRBV7-8 combines with J gene TRBJ1-1; TRBD1 matches 9 bases. Germline lookup yields CDR1 SGHVS and CDR2 FQNEAQ. CDR3 length: 14 amino acids. The J segment lost 11 bases and the V segment lost 5 bases, leaving 12 bases of the junction unmatched. The chain's CDR3 is CASSPFRDRVRAFF. The DNA of the CDR3 is TGTGCCAGCAGCCCGTTCCGGGACAGGGTTAGGGCTTTCTTT.

The rearrangement joins TRBV11-2 to TRBJ1-1; no firm D call. Deletions cut 5 bases from V and 8 bases from J, with 15 bases between. Germline V CDR1 and CDR2: SGHAT, FQNNGV. This CDR3 contains 13 residues. CDR3: CASSPYPEDEAFF. For the CDR3, the DNA is TGTGCCAGCAGCCCTTACCCGGAGGACGAAGCTTTCTTT.

The V gene is TRBV6-7, the J gene TRBJ1-5, with D perhaps matching TRBD1 (5 bases). TRBV6-7 is assigned to the ORF class and has an uncertain function. V lost 5 bases and J lost 2, with 22 bases in between. The CDR3 is 18 residues long. The CDR3 spells CASSNPGRGARGNQPQHF. The CDR3 nucleotides are TGTGCCAGCAGTAACCCCGGGCGTGGGGCTCGGGGCAATCAGCCCCAGCATTTT.

V and J are TRBV5-1 and TRBJ1-3; D unresolved. Germline V CDR1 and CDR2: SGHRS, YFSETQ. The V gene lost 3 bases and the J gene lost 0 bases, with 13 bases spanning the gap. The CDR3 sequence is 16 residues long. CDR3 nucleotide sequence: TGCGCCAGCAGCTCCTCGGGATCGAGCTCTGGAAACACCATATATTTT. Encoded protein: CASSSSGSSSGNTIYF.

The chain carries TRBV25-1 and TRBJ1-1; no definite D call. V lost 0 bases and J lost 0, with 8 bases in between. Germline lookup yields CDR1 MGHDK and CDR2 SYGVNS. This CDR3 has 15 residues. The chain's CDR3 is CASSEYELVNTEAFF. The CDR3 nucleotides read TGTGCCAGCAGTGAATATGAGCTGGTGAACACTGAAGCTTTCTTT.

This chain uses TRBV27 with TRBJ1-1; D possibly corresponds to TRBD1 (5 bases). V was clipped by 6 bases and J by 0 bases, with 8 bases between them. The CDR3 has 13 amino acids. In germline, CDR1 is MNHEY, CDR2 SMNVEV (reference sequence). CDR3 sequence reads: CASRSTVNTEAFF. The CDR3 region has the DNA TGTGCCAGCAGGTCGACAGTGAACACTGAAGCTTTCTTT.

The chain joins TRBV4-2 to TRBJ2-7; D may be TRBD2 (5 bases). The germline V and J ends were trimmed by 3 bases and 2 bases, with 14 bases remaining between them. CDR1 LGHNA and CDR2 YNFKEQ come from the germline V gene. The CDR3 spans 15 residues. As DNA, the CDR3 is TGTGCCAGCAGCCATAGCCCGGACTCTCCCTACGAGCAGTACTTC. Its translation is CASSHSPDSPYEQYF.

This clone has a handful of counts. This chain connects TRBV19 to TRBJ1-3; 9 bases are shared with TRBD1. Germline V CDR1 and CDR2: LNHDA, SQIVND (reference sequence). The CDR3 sequence is 17 residues long. The trim removed 6 bases at V and 0 bases at J, leaving 9 bases unmatched. The CDR3 DNA is TGTGCCAGTAGGGCAAACAGGGGGCAGAGCTCTGGAAACACCATATATTTT. It is translated as CASRANRGQSSGNTIYF.

The chain couples TRBV7-9 to TRBJ1-6; D is possibly TRBD1 (6 bases). Trimming left V 5 bases short and J 5 bases short, with 13 bases between. The CDR3 runs 15 residues. Germline CDR1 is SEHNR and CDR2 is FQNEAQ (reference sequence). The CDR3 here is CASSPQGLDNSPLHF. Written as DNA, the CDR3 is TGTGCCAGCAGCCCACAGGGATTAGATAATTCACCCCTCCACTTT.

The chain's CDR3 is CASSLESRGVYGYTF. As DNA, the CDR3 is TGTGCCAGCAGCTTAGAGTCCAGGGGTGTCTATGGCTACACCTTC. The chain uses TRBV11-2 and TRBJ1-2; D might be TRBD1 (6 bases). From germline, CDR1 is SGHAT and CDR2 FQNNGV. V lost 0 bases and J lost 4, with 12 bases in between. This CDR3 spans 15 amino acids.

The chain employs TRBV19 and TRBJ2-1; D not certain. The CDR3 length is 14 residues. CDR1 is LNHDA and CDR2 is SQIVND in the germline V gene (reference sequence). V dropped 1 base and J dropped 4 bases, with 8 bases sitting between them. The CDR3 nucleotides read TGTGCCAGTAGTATAGGGTCGCGGTACAATGAGCAGTTCTTC. Translating it yields CASSIGSRYNEQFF. Together with reference TRBV19 and TRBJ2-1, the CDR3 gives the full variable domain: DGGITQSPKYLFRKEGQNVTLSCEQNLNHDAMYWYRQDPGQGLRLIYYSQIVNDFQKGDIAEGYSVSREKKESFPLTVTSAQKNPTAFYLCASSIGSRYNEQFFGPGTRLTVL.

V usage is TRBV5-4 and J usage is TRBJ2-1; the D gene is possibly TRBD1 (6 bases). The V gene lost 5 bases and the J gene lost 4 bases, with 13 bases spanning the gap. The germline gives CDR1 SGHNT, CDR2 YYREEE (reference sequence). The length of the CDR3 is 14 residues. DNA for the CDR3: TGTGCCAGCAGTAGACAGGCACGGTACAATGAGCAGTTCTTC. Residues: CASSRQARYNEQFF.

This chain links TRBV7-9 with TRBJ1-4; possibly TRBD1 for D (5 bases). V was trimmed by 4 bases and J by 3 bases, leaving 15 bases between them. There are 16 residues in the CDR3. The V gene's germline CDR1 is SEHNR and CDR2 FQNEAQ (reference sequence). CDR3 residues: CASSSSTAGPNEKLFF. The CDR3 DNA follows: TGTGCCAGCAGCTCATCGACAGCGGGCCCTAATGAAAAACTGTTTTTT.

CDR3 sequence: CAWSKAGVNIQYF. The DNA of the CDR3 is TGTGCCTGGAGTAAGGCCGGGGTAAACATTCAGTACTTC. The chain couples TRBV30 to TRBJ2-4; tentatively, D is TRBD2 (5 bases). This CDR3 contains 13 residues. V was shortened by 2 bases and J by 6 bases, with 11 bases between the two germline ends. The germline V gene has CDR1 GTSNPN and CDR2 SVGIG (reference sequence).

The chain is built from TRBV6-5 and TRBJ1-2; 7 nucleotides match TRBD1. Germline V lookup: CDR1 MNHEY, CDR2 SVGAGI. The CDR3 sequence is 16 residues long. V trimming: 2 bases; J trimming: 8 bases; junction bases outside the gene matches: 14. CDR3 residues: CASSYGWGQPIEGYTF. The CDR3 coding sequence is TGTGCCAGCAGTTACGGGTGGGGACAGCCCATTGAGGGCTACACCTTC.

CDR3 region: CASGLAEETQYF. CDR3 bases: TGTGCCAGCGGGCTAGCGGAAGAGACCCAGTACTTC. The chain recombines TRBV2 with TRBJ2-5, with 7 bases aligning to TRBD2. The ends lost 8 bases at V and 3 bases at J; junction bases unmatched: 3. The CDR3 length is 12 residues. CDR1 is SNHLY, CDR2 FYNNEI, per germline.

V and J are TRBV7-8 and TRBJ2-5, with 11 bases lining up with TRBD2. This CDR3 comprises 15 residues. CDR1 is SGHVS, CDR2 FQNEAQ, per germline. The V segment lost 1 base and the J segment 5 bases; nucleotides outside the gene matches: 3. The DNA of the CDR3 is TGTGCCAGCAGCTTAGGACTAGCGGGGTCGGAGACCCAGTACTTC. Its translation is CASSLGLAGSETQYF.

The V call is TRBV6-4, the J call TRBJ2-2, with 8 positions matching TRBD1. CDR1 and CDR2 from the germline V gene are MRHNA and SNTAGT. The junction had 5 bases not matched to a gene; V was cut back by 4 bases and J by 4 bases. The CDR3 sequence is 15 residues long. CDR3 sequence (DNA): TGTGCCAGCAGTGTTTCCACAGGGGGCACCGGGGAGCTGTTTTTT. It codes for CASSVSTGGTGELFF.

The chain uses TRBV5-4 and TRBJ1-2; D gene uncertain. Trimming took 2 bases from V and 0 from J, leaving 23 bases between them. The CDR3 is 19 residues long. Germline CDR1 and CDR2: SGHNT and YYREEE (reference sequence). CDR3 loop: CASSFFPLVNWETNYGYTF. The DNA for the CDR3 is TGTGCCAGCAGCTTTTTCCCACTCGTTAACTGGGAGACTAACTATGGCTACACCTTC.

The chain combines TRBV4-3 with TRBJ1-4; possibly TRBD1 for D (5 bases). V was clipped by 4 bases and J by 8 bases, with 23 bases between them. The CDR3 contains 17 residues. Germline-derived CDR1 and CDR2 are LGHNA and YSLEER. CDR3 residues: CASSPGLSWGGAEKLFF. Written as DNA, the CDR3 is TGCGCCAGCAGCCCGGGTCTGTCGTGGGGGGGTGCGGAAAAACTGTTTTTT.

The chain recombines TRBV7-2 with TRBJ1-2; D is undetermined. V was clipped by 3 bases and J by 6 bases, with 17 bases between them. Per the germline V gene, CDR1 is SGHTA and CDR2 is FQGNSA. The CDR3 sequence is 15 residues long. CDR3 nucleotide sequence: TGTGCCAGCAGCTTCGCGACCGGGAGCTTAAATGGCTACACCTTC. Translated: CASSFATGSLNGYTF.

The chain carries TRBV11-1 and TRBJ2-7; D might be TRBD2 (6 bases). The CDR3 is made up of 15 amino acids. The germline gives CDR1 SGHAT, CDR2 FQDESV (reference sequence). V shed 1 base and J shed 2 bases, with 12 bases lying between them. The CDR3: CASSLESGPTYEQYF. The CDR3 DNA reads as TGTGCCAGCAGCTTAGAGAGCGGGCCAACCTACGAGCAGTACTTC.

The rearrangement uses TRBV30 and TRBJ2-6; D is possibly TRBD2 (5 bases). Trimming stripped 0 bases from V and 0 bases from J, with 6 bases between. The CDR3 consists of 15 residues. Germline loops: CDR1 GTSNPN, CDR2 SVGIG (reference sequence). CDR3 sequence reads: CAWSVGSSGANVLTF. In nucleotides, the CDR3 is TGTGCCTGGAGTGTGGGGAGCTCTGGGGCCAACGTCCTGACTTTC.

The rearrangement joins TRBV29-1 to TRBJ2-2, with D uncertain. The CDR3 contains 14 residues. Trimming took off 4 bases at V and 3 bases at J, with 12 bases between the two ends. Germline CDR1 is SQVTM and CDR2 is ANQGSEA. For the CDR3, the DNA is TGCAGCGTTGGTCTCAGCGTGGACACCGGGGAGCTGTTTTTT. Protein product: CSVGLSVDTGELFF.

The chain combines TRBV18 with TRBJ2-5; possibly TRBD1 for D (5 bases). The germline gives CDR1 KGHSH, CDR2 LQKENI. V was cut by 3 bases and J by 1 base, with 9 bases left in between. The CDR3 has 14 residues. CDR3 protein: CASSPGRVQETQYF. CDR3 DNA sequence: TGTGCCAGCTCACCGGGCAGGGTCCAAGAGACCCAGTACTTC.